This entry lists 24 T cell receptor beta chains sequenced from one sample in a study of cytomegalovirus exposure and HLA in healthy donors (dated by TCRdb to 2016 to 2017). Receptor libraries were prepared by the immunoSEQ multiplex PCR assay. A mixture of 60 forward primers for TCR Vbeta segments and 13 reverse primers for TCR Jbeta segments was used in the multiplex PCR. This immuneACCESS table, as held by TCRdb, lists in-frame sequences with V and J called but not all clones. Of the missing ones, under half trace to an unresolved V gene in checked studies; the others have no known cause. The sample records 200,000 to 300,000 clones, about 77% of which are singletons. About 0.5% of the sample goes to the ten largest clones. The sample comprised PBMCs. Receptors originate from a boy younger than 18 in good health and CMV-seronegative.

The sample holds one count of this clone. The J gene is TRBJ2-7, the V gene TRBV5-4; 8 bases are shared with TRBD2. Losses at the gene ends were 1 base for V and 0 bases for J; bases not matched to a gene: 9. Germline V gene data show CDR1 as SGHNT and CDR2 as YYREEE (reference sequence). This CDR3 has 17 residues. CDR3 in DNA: TGTGCCAGCAGCTTGAAAGTAGGGACTAGACTCTCCTACGAGCAGTACTTC. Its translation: CASSLKVGTRLSYEQYF.

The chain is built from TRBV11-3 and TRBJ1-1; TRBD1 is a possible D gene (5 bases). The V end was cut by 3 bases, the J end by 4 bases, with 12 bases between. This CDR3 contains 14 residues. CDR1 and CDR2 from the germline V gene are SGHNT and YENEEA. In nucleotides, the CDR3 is TGTGCCAGCAGCTTGGGGGGGGAGGGCACTGAAGCTTTCTTT. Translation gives CASSLGGEGTEAFF.

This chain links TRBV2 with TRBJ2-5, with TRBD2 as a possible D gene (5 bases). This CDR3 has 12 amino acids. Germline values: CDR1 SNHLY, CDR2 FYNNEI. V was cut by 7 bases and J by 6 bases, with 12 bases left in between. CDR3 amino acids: CASTPRRQTQYF. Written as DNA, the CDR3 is TGTGCCAGCACCCCGAGGAGGCAGACCCAGTACTTC.

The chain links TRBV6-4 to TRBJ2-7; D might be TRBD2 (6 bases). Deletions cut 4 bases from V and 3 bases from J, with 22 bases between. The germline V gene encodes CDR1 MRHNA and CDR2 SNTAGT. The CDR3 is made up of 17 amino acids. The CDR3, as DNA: TGTGCCAGCAGTGGTCTAGATCGACGGGACTGTGTCTACGAGCAGTACTTC. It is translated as CASSGLDRRDCVYEQYF.

The CDR3 here is CAWSRGLTYEQYF. The DNA of the CDR3 is TGTGCCTGGAGTCGGGGATTAACCTACGAGCAGTACTTC. The genes are TRBV30 and TRBJ2-7, with D possibly being TRBD2 (5 bases). Trimming took 2 bases from V and 2 from J, leaving 10 bases between them. The CDR3 consists of 13 residues. Germline loops: CDR1 GTSNPN, CDR2 SVGIG (reference sequence).

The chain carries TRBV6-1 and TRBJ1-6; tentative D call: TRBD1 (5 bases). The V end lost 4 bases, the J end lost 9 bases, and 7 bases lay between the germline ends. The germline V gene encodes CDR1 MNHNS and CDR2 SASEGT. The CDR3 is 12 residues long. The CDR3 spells CASSGGTSPLHF. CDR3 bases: TGTGCCAGCAGTGGGGGCACTTCACCCCTCCACTTT.

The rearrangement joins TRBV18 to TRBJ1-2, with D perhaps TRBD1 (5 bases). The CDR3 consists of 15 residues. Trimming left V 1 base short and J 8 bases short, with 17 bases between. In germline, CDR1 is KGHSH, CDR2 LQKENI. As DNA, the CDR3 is TGTGCCAGCTCACCACTAGGGGTAACGCCAAGGGGCTACACCTTC. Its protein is CASSPLGVTPRGYTF.

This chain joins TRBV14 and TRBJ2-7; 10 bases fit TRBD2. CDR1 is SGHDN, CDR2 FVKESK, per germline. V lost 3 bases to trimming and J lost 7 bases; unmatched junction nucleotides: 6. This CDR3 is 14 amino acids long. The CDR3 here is CASSHEGLAREQYF. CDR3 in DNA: TGTGCCAGCAGCCACGAGGGACTAGCGAGGGAGCAGTACTTC.

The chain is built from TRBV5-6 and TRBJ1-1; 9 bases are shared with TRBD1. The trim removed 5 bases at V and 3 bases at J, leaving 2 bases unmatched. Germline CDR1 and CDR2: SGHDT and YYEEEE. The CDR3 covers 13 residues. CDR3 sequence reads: CASRQGAYTEAFF. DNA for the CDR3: TGTGCCAGCAGACAGGGGGCGTACACTGAAGCTTTCTTT.

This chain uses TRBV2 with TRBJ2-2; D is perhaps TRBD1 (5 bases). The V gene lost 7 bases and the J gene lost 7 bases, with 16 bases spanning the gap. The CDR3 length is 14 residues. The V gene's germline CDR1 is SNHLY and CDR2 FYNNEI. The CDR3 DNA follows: TGTGCCAGCACCGCAGGGTCAGTTATCGGGGAGCTGTTTTTT. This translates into CASTAGSVIGELFF.

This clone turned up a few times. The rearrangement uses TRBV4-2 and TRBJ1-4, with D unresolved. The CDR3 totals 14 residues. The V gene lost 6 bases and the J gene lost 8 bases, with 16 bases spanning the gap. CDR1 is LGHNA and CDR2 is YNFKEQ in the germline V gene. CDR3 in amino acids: CASSPPGSGEKLFF. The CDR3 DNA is TGTGCCAGCAGTCCCCCCGGCAGCGGGGAAAAACTGTTTTTT.

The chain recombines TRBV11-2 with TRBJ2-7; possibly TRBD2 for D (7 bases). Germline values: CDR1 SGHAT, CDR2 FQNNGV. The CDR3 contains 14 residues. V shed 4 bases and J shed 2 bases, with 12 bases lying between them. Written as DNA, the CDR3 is TGTGCCAGCAGCTGGGAGGGGGGGGCCTACGAGCAGTACTTC. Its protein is CASSWEGGAYEQYF.

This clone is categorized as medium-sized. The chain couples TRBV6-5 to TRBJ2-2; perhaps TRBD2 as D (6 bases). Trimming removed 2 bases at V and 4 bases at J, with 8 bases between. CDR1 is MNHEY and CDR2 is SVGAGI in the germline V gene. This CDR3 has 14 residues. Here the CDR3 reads CASSYDSGTGELFF. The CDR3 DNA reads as TGTGCCAGCAGTTACGATAGCGGCACCGGGGAGCTGTTTTTT.

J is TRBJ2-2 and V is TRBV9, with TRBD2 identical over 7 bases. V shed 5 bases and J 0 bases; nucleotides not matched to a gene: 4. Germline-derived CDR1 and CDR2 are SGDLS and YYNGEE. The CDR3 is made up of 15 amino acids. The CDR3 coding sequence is TGTGCCAGCAGGAAGAGCGGGGCGAACACCGGGGAGCTGTTTTTT. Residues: CASRKSGANTGELFF.

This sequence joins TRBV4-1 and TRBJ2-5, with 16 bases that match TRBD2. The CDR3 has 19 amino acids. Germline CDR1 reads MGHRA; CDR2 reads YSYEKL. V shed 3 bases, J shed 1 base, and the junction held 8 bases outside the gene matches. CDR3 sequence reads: CASSQTGTSGGASQETQYF. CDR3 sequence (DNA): TGCGCCAGCAGCCAGACCGGGACTAGCGGGGGGGCCAGCCAAGAGACCCAGTACTTC.

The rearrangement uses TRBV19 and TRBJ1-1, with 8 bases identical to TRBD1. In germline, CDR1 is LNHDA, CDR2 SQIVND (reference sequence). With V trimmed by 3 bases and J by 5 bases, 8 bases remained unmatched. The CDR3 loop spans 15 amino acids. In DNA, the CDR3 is TGTGCCAGTAGTATCTCCCGGACAGGGAGAACTGAAGCTTTCTTT. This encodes CASSISRTGRTEAFF.

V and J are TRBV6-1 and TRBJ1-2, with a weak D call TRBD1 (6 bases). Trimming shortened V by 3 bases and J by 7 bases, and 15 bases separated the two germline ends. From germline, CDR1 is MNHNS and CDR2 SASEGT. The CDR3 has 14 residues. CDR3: CASSETGSYSGYTF. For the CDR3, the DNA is TGTGCCAGCAGTGAGACAGGTTCCTACTCTGGCTACACCTTC.

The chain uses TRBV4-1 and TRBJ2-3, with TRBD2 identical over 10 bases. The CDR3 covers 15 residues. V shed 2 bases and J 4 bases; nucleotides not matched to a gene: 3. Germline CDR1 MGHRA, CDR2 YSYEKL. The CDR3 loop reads CASSQSGGAADTQYF. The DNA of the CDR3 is TGCGCCAGCAGCCAAAGCGGGGGGGCCGCAGATACGCAGTATTTT.

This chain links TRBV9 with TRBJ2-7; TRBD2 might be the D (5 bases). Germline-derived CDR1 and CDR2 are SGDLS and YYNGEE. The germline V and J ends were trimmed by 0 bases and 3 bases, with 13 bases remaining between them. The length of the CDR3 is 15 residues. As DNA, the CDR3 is TGTGCCAGCAGCGTAGGGACGGCGGACTTCTACGAGCAGTACTTC. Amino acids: CASSVGTADFYEQYF.

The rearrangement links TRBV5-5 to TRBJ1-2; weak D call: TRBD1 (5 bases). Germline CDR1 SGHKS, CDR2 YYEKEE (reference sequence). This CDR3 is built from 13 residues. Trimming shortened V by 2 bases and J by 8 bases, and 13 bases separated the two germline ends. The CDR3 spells CASSFGGMGGYTF. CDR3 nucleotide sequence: TGTGCCAGCAGCTTTGGGGGGATGGGAGGCTACACCTTC.

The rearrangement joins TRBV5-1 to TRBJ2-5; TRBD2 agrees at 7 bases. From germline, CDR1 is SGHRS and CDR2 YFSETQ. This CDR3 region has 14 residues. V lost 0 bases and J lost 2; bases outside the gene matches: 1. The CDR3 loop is CASSLAGGQETQYF. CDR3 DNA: TGCGCCAGCAGCTTGGCGGGGGGACAAGAGACCCAGTACTTC.

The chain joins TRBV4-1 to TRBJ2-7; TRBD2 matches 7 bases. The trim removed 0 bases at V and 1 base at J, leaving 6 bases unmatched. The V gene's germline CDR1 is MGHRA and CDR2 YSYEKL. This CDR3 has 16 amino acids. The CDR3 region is CASSQDRAGVSYEQYF. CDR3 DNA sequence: TGCGCCAGCAGCCAAGATCGGGCGGGAGTTTCCTACGAGCAGTACTTC.

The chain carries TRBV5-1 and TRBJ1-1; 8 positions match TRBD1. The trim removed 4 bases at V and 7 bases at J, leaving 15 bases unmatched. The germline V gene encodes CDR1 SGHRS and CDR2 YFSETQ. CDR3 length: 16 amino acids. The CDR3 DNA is TGCGCCAGCAGCCAACTTAAAGGACAGGGACCGCGTGAAGCTTTCTTT. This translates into CASSQLKGQGPREAFF.

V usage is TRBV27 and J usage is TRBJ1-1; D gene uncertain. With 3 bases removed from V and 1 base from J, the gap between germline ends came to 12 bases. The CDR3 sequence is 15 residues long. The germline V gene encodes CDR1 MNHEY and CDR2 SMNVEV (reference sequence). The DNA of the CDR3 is TGTGCCAGCAGTTTGTCCAGGCCCTCGAACACTGAAGCTTTCTTT. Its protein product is CASSLSRPSNTEAFF.